This TCR beta chain was profiled in a study of shared clonotypes between healthy human individuals. For the study at large: Each donor contributed plates that comprised three CD4 naive, three CD4 memory, two CD8 naive and one CD8 memory.

The assay was carried out at the deep level. Sequenced by immunoSEQ multiplex PCR; TCRdb stores in-frame clones only, minus some. The data show approximately 2,200,000 clones, about 93% seen once. It was CD45RO-negative cells, positively selected for CCR7, that made up naive CD8 cells, with terminally differentiated effector memory CD45RA+ cells excluded. Germline-derived CDR1 and CDR2 are MNHNS and SASEGT. The length of the CDR3 is 12 residues. Trimming took off 6 bases at V and 11 bases at J, with 13 bases between the two ends. This TCR was recovered from a man aged 18-30 years in good health. Some clones in this sample may be carry-over from other donors' samples. Sequenced input: naive CD8+ T cells from PBMCs. J is TRBJ1-4 and V is TRBV6-1, with D unresolved. The DNA of the CDR3 is TGTGCCAGCAGCTACGGTGCGTTGAAACTGTTTTTT. This gives the protein CASSYGALKLFF.